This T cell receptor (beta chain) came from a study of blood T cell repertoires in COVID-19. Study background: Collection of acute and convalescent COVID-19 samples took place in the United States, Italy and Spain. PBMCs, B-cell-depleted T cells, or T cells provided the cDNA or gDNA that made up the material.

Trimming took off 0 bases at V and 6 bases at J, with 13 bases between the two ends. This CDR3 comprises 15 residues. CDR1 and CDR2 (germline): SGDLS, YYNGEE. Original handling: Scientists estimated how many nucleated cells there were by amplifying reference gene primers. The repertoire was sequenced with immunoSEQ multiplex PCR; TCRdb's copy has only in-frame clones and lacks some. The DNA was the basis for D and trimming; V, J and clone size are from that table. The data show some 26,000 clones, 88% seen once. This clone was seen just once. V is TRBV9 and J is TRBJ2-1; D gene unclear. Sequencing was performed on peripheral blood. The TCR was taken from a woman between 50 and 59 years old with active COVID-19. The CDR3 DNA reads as TGTGCCAGCAGCGTAGCAGGTTCACCTGGCAATGAGCAGTTCTTC. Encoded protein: CASSVAGSPGNEQFF.